These 26 T cell receptor beta chains originate from one sample sequenced in a study of T cell repertoires in cytomegalovirus infection. Their cognate antigens are unknown. TCRdb re-analysed the reads in MiXCR, keeping a single row per CDR3 protein. The data contain around 95,000 distinct CDR3 sequences, over 25% of them seen just once; the ten biggest clones take up over 60%. Source: CD8+ T cells from cultured PBMCs, taken from culture after CMV antigen stimulation. The receptors were gathered from a human donor in good health (CMV status not recorded). Some clones in this sample may be carry-over from other donors' samples.

The V and J genes are TRBV11-2 and TRBJ2-1; the D gene could be TRBD1 or TRBD2 (7 bases each). The CDR3 length is 13 residues. Trimming shortened V by 3 bases and J by 8 bases, and 11 bases separated the two germline ends. Looked up from germline, CDR1 is SGHAT and CDR2 is FQNNGV. The CDR3 nucleotides are TGTGCCAGCAGCTTGGGAGGGGGCTATGAGCAGTTCTTC. Its translation: CASSLGGGYEQFF. The complete variable domain, with remaining parts taken from reference TRBV11-2 and TRBJ2-1, reads EAGVAQSPRYKIIEKRQSVAFWCNPISGHATLYWYQQILGQGPKLLIQFQNNGVVDDSQLPKDRFSAERLKGVDSTLKIQPAKLEDSAVYLCASSLGGGYEQFFGPGTRLTVL.

This clonotype has a handful of counts. This chain links TRBV6-2 or TRBV6-3 with TRBJ2-1; tentative D call: TRBD2 (5 bases). Germline assignment: CDR1 MNHEY and CDR2 SVGEGT. This CDR3 comprises 15 residues. V was shortened by 2 bases and J by 0 bases, with 8 bases between the two germline ends. The CDR3 spells CASSYRGSSYNEQFF. The CDR3 DNA reads TGTGCCAGCAGTTACCGGGGAAGCTCCTACAATGAGCAGTTCTTC.

The chain carries TRBV12-3 or TRBV12-4 and TRBJ2-6; possible D gene TRBD1, 5 bases. The V end was cut by 4 bases, the J end by 1 base, with 8 bases between. The CDR3 contains 15 residues. The CDR3: CASSYDSSGANVLTF. CDR3 DNA sequence: TGTGCCAGCAGTTATGACAGTTCTGGGGCCAACGTCCTGACTTTC.

This clonotype was detected a few times. The chain joins TRBV20-1 to TRBJ2-7, with 8 bases identical to TRBD1. V was clipped by 3 bases and J by 2 bases; unmatched bases: 12. The CDR3 is made up of 16 amino acids. Looked up from germline, CDR1 is DFQATT and CDR2 is SNEGSKA (reference sequence). In DNA form, the CDR3 reads TGCAGTGCTAGGGCTATTCCGGGACAGGACCCCTACGAGCAGTACTTC. It yields the protein CSARAIPGQDPYEQYF.

A few counts support this clonotype. This chain uses TRBV12-3 or TRBV12-4 with TRBJ1-5; 7 bases match TRBD1. CDR3 length equals 14 residues. V lost 6 bases and J lost 1; bases outside the gene matches: 3. CDR3 sequence (DNA): TGTGCCAGCAGACCGACAGGGAGCAATCAGCCCCAGCATTTT. Amino acid sequence: CASRPTGSNQPQHF.

V and J are TRBV6-2 or TRBV6-3 and TRBJ1-1; no firm D call. Trimming stripped 0 bases from V and 3 bases from J, with 11 bases between. CDR3 length equals 15 residues. The germline V gene has CDR1 MNHEY and CDR2 SVGEGT. Written as DNA, the CDR3 is TGTGCCAGCAGTTACTCGAGGGCTATGCACACTGAAGCTTTCTTT. It translates to CASSYSRAMHTEAFF.

Many counts were recorded for this clonotype. V and J are TRBV7-8 and TRBJ1-5; 7 bases agree with TRBD1. This CDR3 spans 16 amino acids. The V gene's germline CDR1 is SGHVS and CDR2 FQNEAQ. With V trimmed by 4 bases and J by 3 bases, 9 bases remained unmatched. This CDR3 reads CASSWTGGHSNQPQHF. CDR3 DNA: TGTGCCAGCAGCTGGACAGGAGGGCATTCCAATCAGCCCCAGCATTTT.

The sample holds a few counts of this clonotype. The V and J genes are TRBV29-1 and TRBJ1-2; a possible D gene is TRBD1 (6 bases). Germline values: CDR1 SQVTM, CDR2 ANQGSEA. V dropped 7 bases and J dropped 4 bases, with 19 bases sitting between them. CDR3 length equals 14 residues. The CDR3 DNA is TGCAGCGGAGGTCTCAGGGGCGACCCCTATGGCTACACCTTC. Translated: CSGGLRGDPYGYTF.

This clonotype has at least ten counts. V usage is TRBV2 and J usage is TRBJ2-7; D might be TRBD2 (6 bases). The V gene lost 7 bases and the J gene lost 1 base, with 14 bases spanning the gap. Germline V CDR1 and CDR2: SNHLY, FYNNEI. The length of the CDR3 is 14 residues. This chain's CDR3 is CASIDGTVSYEQYF. Here the CDR3 DNA reads TGTGCCAGCATTGACGGGACTGTATCCTACGAGCAGTACTTC.

This clonotype was seen ten or more times. The J gene is TRBJ1-4, the V gene TRBV7-9; TRBD1 aligns across 7 bases. The germline V gene has CDR1 SEHNR and CDR2 FQNEAQ (reference sequence). The CDR3 sequence is 13 residues long. V was pared by 5 bases and J by 11 bases, with 8 bases of the junction left unmatched. In DNA form, the CDR3 reads TGTGCCAGCAGCCCAAAGGACAGGCCCAAACTGTTTTTT. The encoded protein is CASSPKDRPKLFF.

The chain couples TRBV2 to TRBJ2-7; no clear D gene. Germline V gene lookup returns CDR1 SNHLY and CDR2 FYNNEI. The CDR3 is 14 amino acids. V lost 6 bases to trimming and J lost 1 base, with 13 bases between them. The CDR3 loop is CASRTGFGSYEQYF. Written as DNA, the CDR3 is TGTGCCAGCAGGACGGGCTTTGGGTCCTACGAGCAGTACTTC.

Concerning this clonotype itself: A junction end diverges from the germline sequence, so it may reflect a read error. CDR3 region: CASSYFGGGGFELYF. The CDR3 nucleotides are TGTGCCAGCAGTTACTTCGGGGGGGGAGGTTTCGAGCTGTACTTC. The chain recombines TRBV28 with TRBJ2-7, with 8 positions matching TRBD2. Germline CDR1 is MDHEN and CDR2 is SYDVKM. The CDR3 contains 15 residues.

As regards this clonotype: This may stem from a read error, because a much larger clone lies one nucleotide away. The V call is TRBV7-6, the J call TRBJ2-3; 7 bases map to TRBD2. The germline gives CDR1 SGHVS, CDR2 FNYEAQ. The CDR3 extends over 15 amino acids. Trimming took 3 bases from V and 0 from J; bases not matched to a gene: 3. CDR3: CASSFGLVSTDTQYF. Here the CDR3 DNA reads TGTGCCAGCAGCTTCGGACTAGTTAGCACAGATACGCAGTATTTT.

The sample holds many counts of this clonotype. The DNA of the CDR3 is TGTGCCAGCAGCTTAGCCGTGACTAGCGGGGGGGCTGATACGCAGTATTTT. This translates into CASSLAVTSGGADTQYF. This rearrangement joins TRBV7-8 to TRBJ2-3, with 14 nucleotides matching TRBD2. Trimming took 0 bases from V and 6 from J; bases not matched to a gene: 5. The germline gives CDR1 SGHVS, CDR2 FQNEAQ. The CDR3 runs to 17 residues.

The V and J genes are TRBV7-9 and TRBJ1-5, with D maybe TRBD1 (5 bases). Germline V gene data show CDR1 as SEHNR and CDR2 as FQNEAQ (reference sequence). CDR3 length: 14 amino acids. The V end was cut by 5 bases, the J end by 3 bases, with 11 bases between. The CDR3 sequence is CASSHGAVNQPQHF. Here the CDR3 DNA reads TGTGCCAGCAGCCATGGGGCAGTCAATCAGCCCCAGCATTTT.

The chain is built from TRBV19 and TRBJ1-1; D is ambiguous. The V gene's germline CDR1 is LNHDA and CDR2 SQIVND (reference sequence). The V end was cut by 7 bases, the J end by 4 bases, with 10 bases between. This CDR3 has 12 amino acids. In nucleotides, the CDR3 is TGTGCCAGTATTACGGGTGGCACTGAAGCTTTCTTT. Translated, it gives CASITGGTEAFF.

This sequence joins TRBV27 and TRBJ2-3, with a tentative D call TRBD1 (5 bases). The CDR3 has 14 amino acids. V gave up 6 bases and J gave up 0 bases, with 10 bases separating them. CDR1 is MNHEY, CDR2 SMNVEV, per germline (reference sequence). CDR3 coding DNA: TGTGCCAGCAGAAGACAGCCTAGCACAGATACGCAGTATTTT. Amino acids: CASRRQPSTDTQYF.

The table lists this clonotype with many counts. The chain combines TRBV30 with TRBJ2-1; D is ambiguous. The CDR3 extends over 14 amino acids. Trimming removed 5 bases from V and 0 bases from J, with 11 bases in between. CDR1 and CDR2 from the germline V gene are GTSNPN and SVGIG (reference sequence). CDR3 sequence reads: CAWDDTSSYNEQFF. CDR3 in DNA: TGTGCCTGGGACGACACAAGCTCCTACAATGAGCAGTTCTTC.

This chain connects TRBV7-2 to TRBJ2-1; 7 nucleotides match TRBD1. V was pared by 3 bases and J by 5 bases, with 4 bases of the junction left unmatched. The CDR3 contains 14 residues. Germline CDR1 and CDR2: SGHTA and FQGNSA. For the CDR3, the DNA is TGTGCCAGCAGCTTGAAGGGGGCGGACAATGAGCAGTTCTTC. Translating it yields CASSLKGADNEQFF.

The chain uses TRBV5-6 and TRBJ2-7; D gene uncertain. The CDR3 runs 14 residues. The germline V and J ends were trimmed by 1 base and 3 bases, with 11 bases remaining between them. Germline CDR1 SGHDT, CDR2 YYEEEE. The CDR3 DNA sequence: TGTGCCAGCAGCTTGACGAGATACTACTACGAGCAGTACTTC. It specifies CASSLTRYYYEQYF.

This chain joins TRBV25-1 and TRBJ1-1; 7 bases map to TRBD1. Per the germline V gene, CDR1 is MGHDK and CDR2 is SYGVNS. This CDR3 spans 14 amino acids. Trimming cost V 6 bases and J 5 bases; bases outside gene matches: 9. The CDR3 DNA reads as TGTGCCAGCAGACAGGGGCCCTGGGGAACTGAAGCTTTCTTT. Protein: CASRQGPWGTEAFF.

This clonotype was observed a handful of times. The genes are TRBV28 and TRBJ1-5; the match to TRBD1 covers 8 bases. There are 15 residues in the CDR3. The germline gives CDR1 MDHEN, CDR2 SYDVKM. V shed 6 bases, J shed 3 bases, and the junction held 7 bases outside the gene matches. The CDR3 protein is CASSRGDRNNQPQHF. The CDR3 DNA follows: TGTGCCAGCAGCCGCGGGGACAGGAACAATCAGCCCCAGCATTTT.

This sequence joins TRBV4-1 and TRBJ2-7; D is tentatively TRBD1 or TRBD2 (6 bases each). The length of the CDR3 is 15 residues. CDR1 is MGHRA and CDR2 is YSYEKL in the germline V gene. V lost 0 bases to trimming and J lost 4 bases, with 13 bases between them. CDR3 bases: TGCGCCAGCAGCCAAGACTCGGGGGCCGGGTACGAGCAGTACTTC. It translates to CASSQDSGAGYEQYF.

The chain couples TRBV7-9 to TRBJ1-3, with 8 nucleotides matching TRBD1. With V trimmed by 5 bases and J by 4 bases, 7 bases remained unmatched. Germline CDR1 is SEHNR and CDR2 is FQNEAQ (reference sequence). The CDR3 is made up of 15 amino acids. The CDR3 bases are TGTGCCAGCAGCGAATGGACAGGGACGGGAAACACCATATATTTT. Translating gives CASSEWTGTGNTIYF. The full variable domain, its missing parts supplied by reference TRBV7-9 and TRBJ1-3, is DTGVSQNPRHKITKRGQNVTFRCDPISEHNRLYWYRQTLGQGPEFLTYFQNEAQLEKSRLLSDRFSAERPKGSFSTLEIQRTEQGDSAMYLCASSEWTGTGNTIYFGEGSWLTVV.

This clonotype was seen a handful of times. The CDR3 coding sequence is TGTGCCAGCAGTGATGGGGGCCGAAAGGGAGAGACCCAGTACTTC. This translates into CASSDGGRKGETQYF. The genes are TRBV6-1 and TRBJ2-5, with D perhaps matching TRBD1 (6 bases). V was shortened by 3 bases and J by 4 bases, with 15 bases between the two germline ends. CDR1 and CDR2 (germline): MNHNS, SASEGT. This CDR3 contains 15 residues.

This clonotype was detected only a few times. The chain employs TRBV7-3 and TRBJ1-6; D ambiguous. From germline, CDR1 is SGHTA and CDR2 FQGTGA. The CDR3 consists of 15 residues. V was cut by 4 bases and J by 3 bases, with 10 bases left in between. The DNA of the CDR3 is TGTGCCAGCAGCTCACGAGGAAGCTATAATTCACCCCTCCACTTT. Protein sequence: CASSSRGSYNSPLHF. Full variable domain (outside the CDR3, taken from reference TRBV7-3 and TRBJ1-6): GAGVSQTPSNKVTEKGKYVELRCDPISGHTALYWYRQSLGQGPEFLIYFQGTGAADDSGLPNDRFFAVRPEGSVSTLKIQRTERGDSAVYLCASSSRGSYNSPLHFGNGTRLTVT.